This T cell receptor (beta chain) was observed in a study of Ad26.COV2.S vaccination and SARS-CoV-2 variants. Study summary: In the study, Ad26.COV2.S was injected intramuscularly once, or twice 56 days apart.

Libraries were prepared by immunoSEQ multiplex PCR; TCRdb keeps only in-frame clonotypes and omits some of them. The profile shows about 350,000 clones, around 88% of them singletons. Germline V lookup: CDR1 ENHRY, CDR2 SYGVKD. V was cut by 8 bases and J by 3 bases, with 16 bases left in between. CDR3 size: 14 residues. This sample's treatment: around 19 received Ad26.COV2.S at low or high dose, single or two shots; roughly five received placebo; per-sample allocation not given. Samples were taken on day 63 after the first vaccine or placebo injection. The chain has TRBV10-3 and TRBJ1-1; maybe TRBD1 (6 bases). The sequence was collected from a person between 18 and 60 years old who received the Ad26.COV2.S COVID-19 vaccine or a placebo. Material: peripheral blood, obtained in a trial of Ad26.COV2.S vaccine versus placebo. The CDR3 protein is CAIGQDRYHTEAFF. Here the CDR3 DNA reads TGTGCCATCGGCCAAGACAGGTACCACACTGAAGCTTTCTTT.